This T cell receptor (beta chain) was found in a study of cytomegalovirus exposure and HLA in healthy donors. The germline CDR1 and CDR2 sequences are SGDLS and YYNGEE. After removal of 4 bases from V and 0 bases from J, the junction contained 2 bases not matched to a gene. The CDR3 is made up of 15 amino acids. Vbeta (60) and Jbeta (13) primers were used in the PCR. Clones were sequenced by immunoSEQ multiplex PCR, and TCRdb holds only the in-frame ones, with some missing. The sample records hundreds of thousands of clones, around four fifths being singletons. The chain uses TRBV9 and TRBJ2-3, with 10 bases fitting TRBD2. Sequencing input: PBMCs. This receptor was obtained from a boy between 2 and 10 years old in good health and CMV-seronegative. The CDR3 nucleotides are TGTGCCAGCAGCCTAGCGGGGGTTAGCACAGATACGCAGTATTTT. This gives the protein CASSLAGVSTDTQYF.